The subject of this entry is one T cell receptor beta chain. The target antigen is unknown. The same CDR3 can be traced to other DNA sequences in this sample. All participating donors were Caucasian adults from Nashville, Tennessee. Into CD45RA+ naive and CD45RA-negative memory subsets, the CD4+ cells were split. These data come from a study of shared clonotypes between healthy human individuals. General study points: In a few donors, approximately 5% of naive CD4 clonotypes appeared in common.

The V gene lost 6 bases and the J gene lost 4 bases, with 10 bases spanning the gap. The germline CDR1 and CDR2 sequences are MNHEY and SVGAGI. This CDR3 has 13 residues. Measured with immunoSEQ multiplex PCR; TCRdb has only the in-frame clones, and not every one. This table holds some 2,500,000 clones, over 85% found once. The chain recombines TRBV6-5 with TRBJ1-5, with D perhaps TRBD1 (6 bases). The clonotype comes from a man in his late teens or twenties in good health. Some clones in this sample may be carry-over from other donors' samples. Sequencing was performed on naive CD4+ T cells from PBMCs. Subset denoted: CD45RA+ positively selected. The CDR3 sequence: CASRRTGNQPQHF. CDR3 DNA: TGTGCCAGCAGAAGAACAGGGAATCAGCCCCAGCATTTT.